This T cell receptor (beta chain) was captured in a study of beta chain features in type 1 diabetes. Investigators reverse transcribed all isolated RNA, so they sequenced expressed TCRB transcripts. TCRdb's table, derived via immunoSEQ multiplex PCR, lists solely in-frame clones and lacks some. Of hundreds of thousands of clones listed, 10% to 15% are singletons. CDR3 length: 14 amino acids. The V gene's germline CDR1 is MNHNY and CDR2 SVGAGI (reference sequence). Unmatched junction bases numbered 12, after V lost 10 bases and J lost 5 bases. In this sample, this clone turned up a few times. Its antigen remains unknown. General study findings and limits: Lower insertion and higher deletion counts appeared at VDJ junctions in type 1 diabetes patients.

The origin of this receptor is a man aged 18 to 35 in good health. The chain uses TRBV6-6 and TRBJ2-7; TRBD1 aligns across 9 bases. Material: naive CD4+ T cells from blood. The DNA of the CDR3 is TGTGCCACCCAAAGGGGGACAGGGATGAACGAGCAGTACTTC. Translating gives CATQRGTGMNEQYF.